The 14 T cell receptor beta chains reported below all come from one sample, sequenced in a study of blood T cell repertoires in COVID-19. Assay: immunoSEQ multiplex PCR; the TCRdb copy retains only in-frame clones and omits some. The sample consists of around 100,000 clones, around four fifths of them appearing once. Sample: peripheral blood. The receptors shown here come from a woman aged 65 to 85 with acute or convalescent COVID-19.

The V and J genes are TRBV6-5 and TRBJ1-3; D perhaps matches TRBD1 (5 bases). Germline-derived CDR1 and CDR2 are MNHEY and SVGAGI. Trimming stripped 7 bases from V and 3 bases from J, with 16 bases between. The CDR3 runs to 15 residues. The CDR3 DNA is TGTGCCAGCACCCTGGGGGGGTTATTTGGAAACACCATATATTTT. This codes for CASTLGGLFGNTIYF.

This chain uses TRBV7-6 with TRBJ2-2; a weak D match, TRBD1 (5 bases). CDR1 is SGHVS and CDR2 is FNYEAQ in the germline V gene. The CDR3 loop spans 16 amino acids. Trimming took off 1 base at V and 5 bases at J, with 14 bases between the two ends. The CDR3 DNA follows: TGTGCCAGCAGCTTAGGTTCGGCAGGGCTAACCGGGGAGCTGTTTTTT. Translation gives CASSLGSAGLTGELFF.

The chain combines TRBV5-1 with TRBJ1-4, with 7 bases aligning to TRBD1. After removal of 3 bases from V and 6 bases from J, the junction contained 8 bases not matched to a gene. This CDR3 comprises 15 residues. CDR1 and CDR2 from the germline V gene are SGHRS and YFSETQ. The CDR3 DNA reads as TGCGCCAGCAGCTCGCCGACAGGGTTAGATGAAAAACTGTTTTTT. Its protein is CASSSPTGLDEKLFF.

The DNA of the CDR3 is TGTGCCAGCAGTCCAGGGGGGTGGAACACTGAAGCTTTCTTT. Protein sequence: CASSPGGWNTEAFF. This chain links TRBV6-5 with TRBJ1-1; 7 positions match TRBD1. This CDR3 is built from 14 residues. Germline lookup yields CDR1 MNHEY and CDR2 SVGAGI. The ends lost 5 bases at V and 1 base at J; junction bases unmatched: 4.

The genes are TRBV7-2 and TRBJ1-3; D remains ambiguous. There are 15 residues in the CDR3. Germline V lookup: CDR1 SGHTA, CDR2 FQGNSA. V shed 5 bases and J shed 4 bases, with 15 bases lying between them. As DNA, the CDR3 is TGTGCCAGCAGCCACACTCCGGGGTCCGGAAACACCATATATTTT. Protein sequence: CASSHTPGSGNTIYF.

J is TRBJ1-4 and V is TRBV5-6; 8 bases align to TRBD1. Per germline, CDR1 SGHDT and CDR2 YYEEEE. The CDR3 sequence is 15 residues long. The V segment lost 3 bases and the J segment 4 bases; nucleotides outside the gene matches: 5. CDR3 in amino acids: CASSSGQGRNEKLFF. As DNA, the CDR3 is TGTGCCAGCAGCTCCGGACAGGGCCGTAATGAAAAACTGTTTTTT.

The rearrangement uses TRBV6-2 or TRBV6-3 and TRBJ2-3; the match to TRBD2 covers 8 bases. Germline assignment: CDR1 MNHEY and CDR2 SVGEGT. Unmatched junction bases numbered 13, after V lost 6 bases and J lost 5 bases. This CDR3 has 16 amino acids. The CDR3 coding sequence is TGTGCCAGCAGCAGAATCACGGGGGGGCTGGTAGATACGCAGTATTTT. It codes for CASSRITGGLVDTQYF.

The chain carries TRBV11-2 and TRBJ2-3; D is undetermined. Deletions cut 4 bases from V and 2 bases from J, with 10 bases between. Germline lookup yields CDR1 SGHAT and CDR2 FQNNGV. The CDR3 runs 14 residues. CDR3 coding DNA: TGTGCCAGCAGCTCCCAACGACTCACAGATACGCAGTATTTT. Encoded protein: CASSSQRLTDTQYF.

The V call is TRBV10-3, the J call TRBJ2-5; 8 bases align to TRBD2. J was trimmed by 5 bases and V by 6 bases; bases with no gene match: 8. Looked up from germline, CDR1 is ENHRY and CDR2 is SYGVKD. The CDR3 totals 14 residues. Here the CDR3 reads CAISLQGGRETQYF. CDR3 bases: TGTGCCATCAGCCTACAGGGCGGGAGGGAGACCCAGTACTTC.

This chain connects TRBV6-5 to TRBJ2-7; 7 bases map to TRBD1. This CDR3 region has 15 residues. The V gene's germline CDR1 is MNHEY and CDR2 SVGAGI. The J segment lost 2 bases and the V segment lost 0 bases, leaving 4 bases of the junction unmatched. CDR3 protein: CASSYSRGTAYEQYF. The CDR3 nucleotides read TGTGCCAGCAGTTACTCGAGAGGGACAGCCTACGAGCAGTACTTC.

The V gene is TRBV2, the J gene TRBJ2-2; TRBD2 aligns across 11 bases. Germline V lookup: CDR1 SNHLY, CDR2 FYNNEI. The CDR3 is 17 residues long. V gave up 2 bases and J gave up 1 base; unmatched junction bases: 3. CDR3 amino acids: CASSELAGGENTGELFF. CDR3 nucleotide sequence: TGTGCCAGCAGTGAACTAGCGGGGGGCGAGAACACCGGGGAGCTGTTTTTT.

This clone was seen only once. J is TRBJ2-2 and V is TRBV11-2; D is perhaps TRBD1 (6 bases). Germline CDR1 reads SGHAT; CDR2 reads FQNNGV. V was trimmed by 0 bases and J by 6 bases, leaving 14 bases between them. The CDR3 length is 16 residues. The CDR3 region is CASSLDWTVKAGELFF. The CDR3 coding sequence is TGTGCCAGCAGCTTAGACTGGACAGTTAAAGCCGGGGAGCTGTTTTTT.

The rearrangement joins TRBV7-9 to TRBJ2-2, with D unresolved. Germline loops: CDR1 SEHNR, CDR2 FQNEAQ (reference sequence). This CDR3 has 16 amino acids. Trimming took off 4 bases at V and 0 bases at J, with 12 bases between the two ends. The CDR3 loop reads CASSSPQTANTGELFF. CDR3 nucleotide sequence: TGTGCCAGCAGCTCACCCCAGACTGCGAACACCGGGGAGCTGTTTTTT.

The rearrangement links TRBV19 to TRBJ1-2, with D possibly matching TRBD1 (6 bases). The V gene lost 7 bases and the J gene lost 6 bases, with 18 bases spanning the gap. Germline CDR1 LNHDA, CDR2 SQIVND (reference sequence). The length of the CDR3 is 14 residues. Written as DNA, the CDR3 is TGTGCCAGTACAGGGCAGGGGAGGGCGAATGGCTACACCTTC. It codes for CASTGQGRANGYTF.